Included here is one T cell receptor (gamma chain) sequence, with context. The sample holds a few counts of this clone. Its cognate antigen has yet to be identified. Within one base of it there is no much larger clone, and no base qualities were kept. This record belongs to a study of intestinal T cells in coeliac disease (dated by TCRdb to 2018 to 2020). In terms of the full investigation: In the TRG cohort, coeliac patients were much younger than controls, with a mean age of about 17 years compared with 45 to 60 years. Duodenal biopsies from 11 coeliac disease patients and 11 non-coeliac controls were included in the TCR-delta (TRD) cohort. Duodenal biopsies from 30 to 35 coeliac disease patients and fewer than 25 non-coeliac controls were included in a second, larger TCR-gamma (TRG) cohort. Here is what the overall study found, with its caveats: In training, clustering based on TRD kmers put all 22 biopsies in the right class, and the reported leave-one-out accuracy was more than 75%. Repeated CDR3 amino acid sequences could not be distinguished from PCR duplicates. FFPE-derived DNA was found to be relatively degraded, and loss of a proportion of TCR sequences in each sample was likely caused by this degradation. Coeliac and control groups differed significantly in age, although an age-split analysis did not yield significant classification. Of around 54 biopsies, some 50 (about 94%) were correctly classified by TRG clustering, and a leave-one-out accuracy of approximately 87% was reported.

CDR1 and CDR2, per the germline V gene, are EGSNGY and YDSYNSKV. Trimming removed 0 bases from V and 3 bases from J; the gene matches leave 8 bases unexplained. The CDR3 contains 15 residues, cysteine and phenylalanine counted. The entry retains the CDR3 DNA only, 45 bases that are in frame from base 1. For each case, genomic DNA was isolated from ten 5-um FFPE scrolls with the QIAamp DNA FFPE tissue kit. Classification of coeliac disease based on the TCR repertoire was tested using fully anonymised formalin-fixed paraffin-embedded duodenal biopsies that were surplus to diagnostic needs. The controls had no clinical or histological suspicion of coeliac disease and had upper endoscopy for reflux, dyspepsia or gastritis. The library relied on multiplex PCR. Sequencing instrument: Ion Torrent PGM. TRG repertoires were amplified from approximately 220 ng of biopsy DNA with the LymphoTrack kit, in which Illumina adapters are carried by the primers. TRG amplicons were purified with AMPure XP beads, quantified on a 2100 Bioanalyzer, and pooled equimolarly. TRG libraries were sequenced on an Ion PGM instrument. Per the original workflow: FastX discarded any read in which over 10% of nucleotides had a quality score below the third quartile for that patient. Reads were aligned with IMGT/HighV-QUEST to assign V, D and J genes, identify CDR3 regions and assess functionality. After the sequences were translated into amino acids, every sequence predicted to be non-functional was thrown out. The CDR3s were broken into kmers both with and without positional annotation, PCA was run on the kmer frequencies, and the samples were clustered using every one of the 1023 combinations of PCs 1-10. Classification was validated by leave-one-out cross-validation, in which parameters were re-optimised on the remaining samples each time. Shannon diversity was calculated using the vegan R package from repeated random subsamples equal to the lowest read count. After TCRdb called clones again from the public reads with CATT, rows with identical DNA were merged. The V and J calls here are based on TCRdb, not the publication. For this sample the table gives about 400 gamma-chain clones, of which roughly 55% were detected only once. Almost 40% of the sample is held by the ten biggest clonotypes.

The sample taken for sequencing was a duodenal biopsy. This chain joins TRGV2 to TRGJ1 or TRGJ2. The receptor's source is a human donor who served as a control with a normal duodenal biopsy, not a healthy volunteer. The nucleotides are TGTGCCACCTGGGACGGGCCGGGGATTTATTATAAGAAACTCTTT. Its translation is CATWDGPGIYYKKLF.